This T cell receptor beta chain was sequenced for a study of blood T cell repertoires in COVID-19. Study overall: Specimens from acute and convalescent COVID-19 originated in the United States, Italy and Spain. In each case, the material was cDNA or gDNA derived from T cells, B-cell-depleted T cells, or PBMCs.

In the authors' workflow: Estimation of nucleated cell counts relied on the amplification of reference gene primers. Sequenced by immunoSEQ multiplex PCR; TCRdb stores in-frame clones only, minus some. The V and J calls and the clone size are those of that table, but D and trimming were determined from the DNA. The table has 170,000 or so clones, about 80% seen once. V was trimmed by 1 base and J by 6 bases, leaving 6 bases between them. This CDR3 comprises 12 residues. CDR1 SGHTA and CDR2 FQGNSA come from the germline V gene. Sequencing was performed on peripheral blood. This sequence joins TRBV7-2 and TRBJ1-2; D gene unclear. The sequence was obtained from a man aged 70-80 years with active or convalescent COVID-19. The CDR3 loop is CASSLDRDGYTF. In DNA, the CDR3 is TGTGCCAGCAGCTTAGACAGAGATGGCTACACCTTC.